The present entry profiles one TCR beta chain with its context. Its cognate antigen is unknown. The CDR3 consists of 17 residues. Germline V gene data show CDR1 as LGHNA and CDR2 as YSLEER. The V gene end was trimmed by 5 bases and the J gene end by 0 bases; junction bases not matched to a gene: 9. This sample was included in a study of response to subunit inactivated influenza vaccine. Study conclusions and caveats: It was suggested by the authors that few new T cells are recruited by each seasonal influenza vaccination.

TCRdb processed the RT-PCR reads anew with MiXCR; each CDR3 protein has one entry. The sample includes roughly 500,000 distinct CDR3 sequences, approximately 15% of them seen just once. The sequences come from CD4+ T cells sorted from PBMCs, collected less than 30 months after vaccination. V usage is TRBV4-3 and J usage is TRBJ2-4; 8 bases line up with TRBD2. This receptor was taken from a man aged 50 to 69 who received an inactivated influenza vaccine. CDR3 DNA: TGCGCCAGCAGCGTAAGGGCGGGGGGAATAGCCAAAAACATTCAGTACTTC. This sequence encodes CASSVRAGGIAKNIQYF.